This TCR beta chain originates from a study of OX40 agonist ivuxolimab in advanced cancers. As for the study in general: The patients received ivuxolimab by intravenous route every 2 weeks at 0.01 to 10 mg/kg. The group had a mean age of around 60 years, ranged from 23 to 79, and was around 82% male.

Clones were read by immunoSEQ multiplex PCR, and TCRdb kept only the in-frame ones, dropping some. Of about 82,000 clones in the sample, more than 80% are singletons; the top ten hold around 2.3%. Germline V gives CDR1 SGHRS, CDR2 YFSETQ. The CDR3 contains 17 residues. V was clipped by 4 bases and J by 0 bases, with 17 bases between them. The clonotype originates from an adult with an advanced solid tumor such as melanoma, head and neck, liver or kidney cancer. The specimen comprised CD4+ or CD8+ T cells sorted from blood, sampled in a trial of the OX40 agonist ivuxolimab. The chain is built from TRBV5-1 and TRBJ2-1; D perhaps matches TRBD1 (6 bases). Here the CDR3 reads CASSVSRDTSSYNEQFF. In nucleotides, the CDR3 is TGCGCCAGCAGCGTAAGCCGGGACACGAGCTCCTACAATGAGCAGTTCTTC.